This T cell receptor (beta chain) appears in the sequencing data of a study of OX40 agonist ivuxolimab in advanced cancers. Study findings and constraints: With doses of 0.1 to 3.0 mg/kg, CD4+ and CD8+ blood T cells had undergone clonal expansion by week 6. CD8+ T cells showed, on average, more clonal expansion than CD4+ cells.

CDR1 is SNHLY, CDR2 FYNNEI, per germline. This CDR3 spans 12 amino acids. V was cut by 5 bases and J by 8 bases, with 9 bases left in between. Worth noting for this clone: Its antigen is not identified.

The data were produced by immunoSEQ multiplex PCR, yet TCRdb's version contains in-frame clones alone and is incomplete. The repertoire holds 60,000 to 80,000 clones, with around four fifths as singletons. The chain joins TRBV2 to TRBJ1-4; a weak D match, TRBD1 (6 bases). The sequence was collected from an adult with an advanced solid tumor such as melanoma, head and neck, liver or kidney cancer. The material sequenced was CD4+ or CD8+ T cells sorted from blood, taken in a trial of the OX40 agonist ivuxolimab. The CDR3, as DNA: TGTGCCAGCAGTTATACAGGGGAAAAACTGTTTTTT. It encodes CASSYTGEKLFF. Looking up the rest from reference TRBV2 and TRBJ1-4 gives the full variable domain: EPEVTQTPSHQVTQMGQEVILRCVPISNHLYFYWYRQILGQKVEFLVSFYNNEISEKSEIFDDQFSVERPDGSNFTLKIRSTKLEDSAMYFCASSYTGEKLFFGSGTQLSVL.